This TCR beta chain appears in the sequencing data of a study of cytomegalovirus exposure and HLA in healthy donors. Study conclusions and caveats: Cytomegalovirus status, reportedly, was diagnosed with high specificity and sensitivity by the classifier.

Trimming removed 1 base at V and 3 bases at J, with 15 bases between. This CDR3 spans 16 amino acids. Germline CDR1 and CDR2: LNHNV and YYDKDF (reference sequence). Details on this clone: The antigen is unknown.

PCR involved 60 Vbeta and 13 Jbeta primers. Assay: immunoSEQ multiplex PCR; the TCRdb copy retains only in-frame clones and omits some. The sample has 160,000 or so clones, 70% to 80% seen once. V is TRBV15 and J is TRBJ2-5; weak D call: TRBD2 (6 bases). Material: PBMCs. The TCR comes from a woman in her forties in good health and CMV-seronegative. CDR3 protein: CATSRGGTSAKETQYF. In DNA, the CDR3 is TGTGCCACCAGCAGAGGCGGGACCTCCGCGAAAGAGACCCAGTACTTC.